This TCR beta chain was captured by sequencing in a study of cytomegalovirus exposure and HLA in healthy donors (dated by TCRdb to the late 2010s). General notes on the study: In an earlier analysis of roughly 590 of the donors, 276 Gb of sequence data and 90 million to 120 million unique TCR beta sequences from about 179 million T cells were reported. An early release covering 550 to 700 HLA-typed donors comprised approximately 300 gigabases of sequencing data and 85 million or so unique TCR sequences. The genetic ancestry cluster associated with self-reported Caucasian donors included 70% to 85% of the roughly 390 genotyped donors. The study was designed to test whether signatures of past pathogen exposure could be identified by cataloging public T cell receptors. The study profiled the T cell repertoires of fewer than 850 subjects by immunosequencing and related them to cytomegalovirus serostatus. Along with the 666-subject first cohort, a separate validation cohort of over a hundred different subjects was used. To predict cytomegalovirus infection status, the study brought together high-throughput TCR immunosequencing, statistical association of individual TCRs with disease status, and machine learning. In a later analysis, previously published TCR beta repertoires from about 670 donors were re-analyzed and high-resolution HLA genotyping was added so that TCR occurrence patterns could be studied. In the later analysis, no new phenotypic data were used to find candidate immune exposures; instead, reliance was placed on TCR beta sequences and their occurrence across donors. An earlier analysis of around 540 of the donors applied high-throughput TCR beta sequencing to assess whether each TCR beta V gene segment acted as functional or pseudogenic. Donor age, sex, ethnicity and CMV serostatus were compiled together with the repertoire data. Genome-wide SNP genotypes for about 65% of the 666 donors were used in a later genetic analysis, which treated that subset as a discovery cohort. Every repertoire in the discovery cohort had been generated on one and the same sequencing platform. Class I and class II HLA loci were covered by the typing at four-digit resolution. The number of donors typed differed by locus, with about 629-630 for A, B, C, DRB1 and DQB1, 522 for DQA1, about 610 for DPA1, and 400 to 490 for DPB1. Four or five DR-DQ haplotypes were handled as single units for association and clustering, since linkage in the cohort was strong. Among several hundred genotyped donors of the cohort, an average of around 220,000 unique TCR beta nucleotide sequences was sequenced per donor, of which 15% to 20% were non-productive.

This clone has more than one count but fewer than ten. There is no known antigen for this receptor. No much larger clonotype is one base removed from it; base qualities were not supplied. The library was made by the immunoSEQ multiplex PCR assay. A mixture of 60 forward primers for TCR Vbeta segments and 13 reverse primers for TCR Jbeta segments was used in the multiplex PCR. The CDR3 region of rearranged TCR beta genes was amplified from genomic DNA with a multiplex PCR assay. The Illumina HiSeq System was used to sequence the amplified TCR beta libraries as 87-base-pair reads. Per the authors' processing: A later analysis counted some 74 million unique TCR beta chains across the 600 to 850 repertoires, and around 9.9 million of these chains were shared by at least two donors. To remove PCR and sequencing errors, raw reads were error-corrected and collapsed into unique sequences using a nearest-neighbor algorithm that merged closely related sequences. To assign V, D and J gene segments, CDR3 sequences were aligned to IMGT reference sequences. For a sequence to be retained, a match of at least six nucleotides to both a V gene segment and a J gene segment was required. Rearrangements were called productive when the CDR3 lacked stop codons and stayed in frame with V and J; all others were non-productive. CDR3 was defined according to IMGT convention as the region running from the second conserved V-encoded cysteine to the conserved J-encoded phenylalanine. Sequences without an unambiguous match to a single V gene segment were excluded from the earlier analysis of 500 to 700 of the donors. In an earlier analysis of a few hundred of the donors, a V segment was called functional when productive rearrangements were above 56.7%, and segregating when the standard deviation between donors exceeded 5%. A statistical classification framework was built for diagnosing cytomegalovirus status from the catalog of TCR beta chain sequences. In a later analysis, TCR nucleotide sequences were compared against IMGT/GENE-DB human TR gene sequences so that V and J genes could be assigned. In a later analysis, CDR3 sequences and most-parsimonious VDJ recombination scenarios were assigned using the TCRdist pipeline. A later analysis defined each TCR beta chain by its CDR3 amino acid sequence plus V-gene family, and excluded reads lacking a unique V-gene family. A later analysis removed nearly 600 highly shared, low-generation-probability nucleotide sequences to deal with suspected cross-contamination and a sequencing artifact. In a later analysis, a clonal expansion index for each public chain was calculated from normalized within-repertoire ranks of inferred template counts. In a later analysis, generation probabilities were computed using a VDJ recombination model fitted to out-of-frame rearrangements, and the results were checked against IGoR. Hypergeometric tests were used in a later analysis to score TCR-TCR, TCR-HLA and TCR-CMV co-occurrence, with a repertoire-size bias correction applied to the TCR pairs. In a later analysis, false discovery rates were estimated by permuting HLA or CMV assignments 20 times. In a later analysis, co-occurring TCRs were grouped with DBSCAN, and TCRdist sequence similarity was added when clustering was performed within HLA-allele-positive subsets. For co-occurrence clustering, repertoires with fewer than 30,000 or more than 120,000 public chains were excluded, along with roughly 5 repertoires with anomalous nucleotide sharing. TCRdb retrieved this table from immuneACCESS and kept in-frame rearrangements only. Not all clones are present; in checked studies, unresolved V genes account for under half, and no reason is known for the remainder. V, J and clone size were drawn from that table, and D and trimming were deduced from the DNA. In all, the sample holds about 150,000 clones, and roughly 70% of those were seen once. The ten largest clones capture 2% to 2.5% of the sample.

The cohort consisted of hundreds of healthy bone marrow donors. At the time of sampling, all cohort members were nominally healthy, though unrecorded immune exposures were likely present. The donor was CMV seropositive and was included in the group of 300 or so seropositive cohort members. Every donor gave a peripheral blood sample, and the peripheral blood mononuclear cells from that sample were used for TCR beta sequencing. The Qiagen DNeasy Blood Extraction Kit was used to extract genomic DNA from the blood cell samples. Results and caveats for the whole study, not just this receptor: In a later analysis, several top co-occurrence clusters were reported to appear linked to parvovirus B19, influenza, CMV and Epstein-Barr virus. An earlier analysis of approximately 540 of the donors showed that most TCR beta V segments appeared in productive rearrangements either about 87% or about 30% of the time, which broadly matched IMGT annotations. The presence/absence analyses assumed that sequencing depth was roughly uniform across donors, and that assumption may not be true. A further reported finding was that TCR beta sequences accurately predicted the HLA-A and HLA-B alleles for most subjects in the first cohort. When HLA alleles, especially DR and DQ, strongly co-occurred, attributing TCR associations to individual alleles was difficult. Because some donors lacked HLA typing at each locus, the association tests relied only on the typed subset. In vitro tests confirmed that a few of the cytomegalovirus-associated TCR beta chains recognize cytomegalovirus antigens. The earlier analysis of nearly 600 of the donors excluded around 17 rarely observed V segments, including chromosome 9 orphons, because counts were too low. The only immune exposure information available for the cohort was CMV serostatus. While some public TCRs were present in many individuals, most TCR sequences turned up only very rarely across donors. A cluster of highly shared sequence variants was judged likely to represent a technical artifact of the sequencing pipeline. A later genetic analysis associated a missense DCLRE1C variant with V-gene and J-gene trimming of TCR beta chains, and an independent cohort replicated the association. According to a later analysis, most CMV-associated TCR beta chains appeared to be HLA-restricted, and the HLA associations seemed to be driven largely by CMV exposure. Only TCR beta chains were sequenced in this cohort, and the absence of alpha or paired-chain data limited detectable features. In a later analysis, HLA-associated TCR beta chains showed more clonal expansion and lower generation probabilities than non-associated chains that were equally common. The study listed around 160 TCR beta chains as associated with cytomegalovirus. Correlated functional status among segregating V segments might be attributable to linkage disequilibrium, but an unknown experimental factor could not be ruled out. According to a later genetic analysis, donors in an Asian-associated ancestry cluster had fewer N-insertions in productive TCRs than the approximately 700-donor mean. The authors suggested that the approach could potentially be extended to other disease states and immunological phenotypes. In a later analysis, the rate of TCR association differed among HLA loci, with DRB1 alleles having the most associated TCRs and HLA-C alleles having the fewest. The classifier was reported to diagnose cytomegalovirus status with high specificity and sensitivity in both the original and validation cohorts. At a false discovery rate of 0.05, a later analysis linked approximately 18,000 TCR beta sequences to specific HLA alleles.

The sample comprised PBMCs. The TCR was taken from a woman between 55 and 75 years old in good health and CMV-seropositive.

At the DNA level, the sequence is TGTGCCAGCAGCCCTAGGTTAGCGGGAGCTATAAATGAGCAGTTCTTC. This encodes CASSPRLAGAINEQFF. Here the chain combines TRBV7-7 and TRBJ2-1, and TRBD2 matches 9 of the central bases. The CDR3, from cysteine to phenylalanine, totals 16 residues. CDR3 DNA is the only sequence kept; it has 48 bases, read in frame from the first base. Here V drops 5 bases and J drops 7 bases, and the junction holds 12 bases not matched to any gene. CDR1 and CDR2, per the germline V gene (reference sequence), are SSHAT and FNYEAQ.